The source of this T cell receptor beta chain is a study of blood T cell repertoires in COVID-19 (dated by TCRdb to about 2020). Describing the broader study: Samples covering the acute and convalescent phases of COVID-19 were provided by collaborators in the United States, Italy and Spain. The prospective study material was composed of cDNA or gDNA derived from T cells, B-cell-depleted T cells, or PBMCs. Deeply sampled blood TCRbeta repertoires from subjects exposed to, actively infected with, or recovered from COVID-19 were included in the dataset. The repertoires were released in a freely available public database intended as a resource for research on the immune response to SARS-CoV-2. Samples were obtained from the ongoing ImmuneRACE study (first 160 participants) and from about 1,300 subjects provided by 6 global collaborators. The sample metadata nearly always contained a de-identified subject ID, COVID-19 status, age in years and sex. Where available, HLA class I and class II types were obtained from metadata supplied by the sample provider rather than from assay-based typing.

Beyond this particular receptor, the publication reports: The quantity of clinical and demographic metadata differed by source and by participant and was supplied without curation.

The collaborating institutions used their own protocols to collect whole blood in K2EDTA tubes. For TCRbeta analysis, collaborators shipped samples in one of three forms: frozen whole blood, isolated PBMCs, or DNA extracted from either of those sample types. V loses 6 bases at its end and J loses 4 bases; junction bases beyond the gene matches: 8. Its CDR3 holds 14 amino acids, cysteine through phenylalanine. Only CDR3 DNA is held: 42 bases, read in frame from base 1. CDR1 and CDR2, per the germline V gene, are SQVTM and ANQGSEA. On this clone itself: The antigen it recognizes is unknown. Base qualities were left out, and no much larger clone turns up one base away.

TCRbeta CDR3 regions were amplified from genomic DNA by means of the immunoSEQ Assay, a bias-controlled multiplex PCR. On the authors' methods: Nucleated cell counts per sample were estimated from amplification of reference gene primers within the assay. To quantify the absolute abundance of each unique TCRbeta CDR3 rearrangement, sequence reads were collapsed and filtered. Productive Simpson clonality was computed per sample as the square root of Simpson's diversity index over productive rearrangements. TCRdb obtained this table from immuneACCESS and retained in-frame rearrangements with V and J assigned. These tables miss some clones; where compared with another copy, unresolved V genes account for less than half of the shortfall, and the remainder is unexplained. V and J calls and clone size come straight from that table; D and trimming were deduced from the DNA. The sample table contains 200,000 to 250,000 clones; only one count was recorded for about four fifths of them. The ten largest clonotypes hold more than 9% of the sample.

The material sequenced was peripheral blood. This sequence was found in an elderly woman with acute or convalescent COVID-19. Recombination joined TRBV29-1 with TRBJ1-4; TRBD1 matches 7 bases in the middle. CDR3 loop: CSVADRVSNEKLFF. The nucleotide sequence reads TGCAGCGTAGCTGACAGGGTTAGTAATGAAAAACTGTTTTTT.